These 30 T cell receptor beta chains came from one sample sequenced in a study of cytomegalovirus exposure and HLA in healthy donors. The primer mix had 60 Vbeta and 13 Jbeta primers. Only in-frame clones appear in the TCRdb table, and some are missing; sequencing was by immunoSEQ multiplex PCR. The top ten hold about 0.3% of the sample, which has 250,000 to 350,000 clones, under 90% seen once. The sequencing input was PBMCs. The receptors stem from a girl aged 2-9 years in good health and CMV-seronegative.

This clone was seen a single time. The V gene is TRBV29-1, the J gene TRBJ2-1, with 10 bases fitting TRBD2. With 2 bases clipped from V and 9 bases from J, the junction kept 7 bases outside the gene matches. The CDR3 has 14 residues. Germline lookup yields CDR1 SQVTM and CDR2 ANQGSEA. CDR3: CSVELAGVWGEQFF. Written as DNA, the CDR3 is TGCAGCGTTGAACTAGCGGGAGTTTGGGGTGAGCAGTTCTTC.

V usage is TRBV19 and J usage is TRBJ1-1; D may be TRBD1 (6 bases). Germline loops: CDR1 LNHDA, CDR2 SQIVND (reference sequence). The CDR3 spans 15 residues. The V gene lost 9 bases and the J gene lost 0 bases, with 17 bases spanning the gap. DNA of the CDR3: TGTGCCAGAGACGTACTAGGGACAATGAACACTGAAGCTTTCTTT. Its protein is CARDVLGTMNTEAFF.

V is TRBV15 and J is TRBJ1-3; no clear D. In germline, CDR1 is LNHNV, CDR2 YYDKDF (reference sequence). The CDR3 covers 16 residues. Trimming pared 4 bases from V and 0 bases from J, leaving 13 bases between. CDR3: CATSNEKEASGNTIYF. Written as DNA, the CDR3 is TGTGCCACCAGCAACGAGAAGGAGGCCTCTGGAAACACCATATATTTT. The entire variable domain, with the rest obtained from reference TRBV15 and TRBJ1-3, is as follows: DAMVIQNPRYQVTQFGKPVTLSCSQTLNHNVMYWYQQKSSQAPKLLFHYYDKDFNNEADTPDNFQSRRPNTSFCFLDIRSPGLGDTAMYLCATSNEKEASGNTIYFGEGSWLTVV.

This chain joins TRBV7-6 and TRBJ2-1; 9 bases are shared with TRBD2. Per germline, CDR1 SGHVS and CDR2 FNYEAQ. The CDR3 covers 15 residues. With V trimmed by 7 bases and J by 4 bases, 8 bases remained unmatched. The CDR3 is CASTRSGGYYNEQFF. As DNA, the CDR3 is TGTGCCAGCACCCGTAGCGGGGGTTATTACAATGAGCAGTTCTTC.

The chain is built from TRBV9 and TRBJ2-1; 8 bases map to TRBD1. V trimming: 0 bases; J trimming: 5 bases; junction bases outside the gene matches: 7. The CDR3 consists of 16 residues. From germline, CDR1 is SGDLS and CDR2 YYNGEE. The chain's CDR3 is CASSVATRGLNNEQFF. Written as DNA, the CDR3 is TGTGCCAGCAGCGTAGCAACCAGGGGGCTAAACAATGAGCAGTTCTTC. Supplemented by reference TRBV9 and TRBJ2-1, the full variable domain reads DSGVTQTPKHLITATGQRVTLRCSPRSGDLSVYWYQQSLDQGLQFLIQYYNGEERAKGNILERFSAQQFPDLHSELNLSSLELGDSALYFCASSVATRGLNNEQFFGPGTRLTVL.

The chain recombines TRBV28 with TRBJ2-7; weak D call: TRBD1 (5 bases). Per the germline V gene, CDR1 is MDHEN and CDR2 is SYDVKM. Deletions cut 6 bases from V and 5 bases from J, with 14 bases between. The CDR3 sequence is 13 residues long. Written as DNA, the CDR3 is TGTGCCAGCAGCCTGATACAGGATGACGAGCAGTACTTC. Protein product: CASSLIQDDEQYF.

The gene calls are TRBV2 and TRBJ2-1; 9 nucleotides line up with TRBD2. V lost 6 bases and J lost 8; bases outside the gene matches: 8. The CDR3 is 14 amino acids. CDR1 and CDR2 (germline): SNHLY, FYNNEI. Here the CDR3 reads CASRASGTDHEQFF. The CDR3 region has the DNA TGTGCCAGCAGGGCTAGCGGGACGGATCATGAGCAGTTCTTC.

The CDR3 protein is CASSQVGTERSEAFF. The CDR3 coding sequence is TGTGCCAGCAGCCAAGTCGGGACAGAAAGGTCTGAAGCTTTCTTT. The chain links TRBV4-2 to TRBJ1-1, with 7 bases aligning to TRBD1. V was pared by 1 base and J by 6 bases, with 8 bases of the junction left unmatched. The CDR3 is 15 residues long. Looked up from germline, CDR1 is LGHNA and CDR2 is YNFKEQ.

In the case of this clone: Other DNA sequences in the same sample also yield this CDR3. DNA for the CDR3: TGCGCCAGCAGTTTACTAGCGGATCCATACAATGAGCAGTTCTTC. Translating it yields CASSLLADPYNEQFF. The chain joins TRBV5-1 to TRBJ2-1, with 8 bases that match TRBD2. Germline values: CDR1 SGHRS, CDR2 YFSETQ. CDR3 length equals 15 residues. The junction had 8 bases not matched to a gene; V was cut back by 5 bases and J by 4 bases.

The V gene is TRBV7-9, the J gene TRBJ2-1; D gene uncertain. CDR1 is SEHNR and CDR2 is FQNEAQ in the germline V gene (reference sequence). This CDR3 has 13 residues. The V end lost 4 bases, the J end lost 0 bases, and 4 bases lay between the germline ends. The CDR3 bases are TGTGCCAGCAGCTATATCTCCTACAATGAGCAGTTCTTC. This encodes CASSYISYNEQFF.

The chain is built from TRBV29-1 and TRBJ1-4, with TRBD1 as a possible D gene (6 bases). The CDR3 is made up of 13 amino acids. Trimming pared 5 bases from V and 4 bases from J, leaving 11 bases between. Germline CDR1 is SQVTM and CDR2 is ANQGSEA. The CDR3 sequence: CSVRTVFNEKLFF. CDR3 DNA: TGCAGCGTTCGGACAGTTTTTAATGAAAAACTGTTTTTT.

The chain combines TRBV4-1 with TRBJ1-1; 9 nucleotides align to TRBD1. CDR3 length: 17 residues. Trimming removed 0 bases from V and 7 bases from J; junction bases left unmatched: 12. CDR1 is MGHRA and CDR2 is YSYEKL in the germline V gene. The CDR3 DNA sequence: TGCGCCAGCAGCCAAGAAAATCCCCGGACAGGGGTTAATGAAGCTTTCTTT. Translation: CASSQENPRTGVNEAFF.

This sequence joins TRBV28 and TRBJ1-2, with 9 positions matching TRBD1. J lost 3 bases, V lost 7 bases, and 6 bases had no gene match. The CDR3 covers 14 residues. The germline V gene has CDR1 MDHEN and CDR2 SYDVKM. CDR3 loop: CASTNTGGDYGYTF. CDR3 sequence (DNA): TGTGCCAGCACTAATACAGGGGGCGACTATGGCTACACCTTC.

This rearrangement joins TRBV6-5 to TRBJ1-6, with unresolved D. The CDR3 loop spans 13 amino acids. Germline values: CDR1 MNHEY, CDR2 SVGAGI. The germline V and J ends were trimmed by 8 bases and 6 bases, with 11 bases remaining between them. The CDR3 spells CASWQALNSPLHF. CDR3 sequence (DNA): TGTGCCAGCTGGCAGGCCCTTAATTCACCCCTCCACTTT.

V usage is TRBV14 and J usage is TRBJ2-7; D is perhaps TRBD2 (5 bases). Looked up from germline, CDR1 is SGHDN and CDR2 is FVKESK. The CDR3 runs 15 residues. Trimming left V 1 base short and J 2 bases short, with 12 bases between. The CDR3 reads CASSQVAREAYEQYF. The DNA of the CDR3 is TGTGCCAGCAGCCAAGTCGCCCGGGAAGCCTACGAGCAGTACTTC.

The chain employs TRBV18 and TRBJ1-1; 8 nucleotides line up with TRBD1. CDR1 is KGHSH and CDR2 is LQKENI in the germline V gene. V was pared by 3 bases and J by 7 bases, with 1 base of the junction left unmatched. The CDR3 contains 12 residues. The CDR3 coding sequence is TGTGCCAGCTCACCCGGACAGGGTGAAGCTTTCTTT. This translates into CASSPGQGEAFF. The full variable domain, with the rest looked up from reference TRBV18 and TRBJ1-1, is NAGVMQNPRHLVRRRGQEARLRCSPMKGHSHVYWYRQLPEEGLKFMVYLQKENIIDESGMPKERFSAEFPKEGPSILRIQQVVRGDSAAYFCASSPGQGEAFFGQGTRLTVV.

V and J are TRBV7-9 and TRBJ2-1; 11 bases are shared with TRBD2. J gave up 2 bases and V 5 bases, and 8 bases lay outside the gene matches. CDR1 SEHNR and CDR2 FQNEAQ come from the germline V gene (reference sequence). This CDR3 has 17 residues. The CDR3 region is CASSVTSGRGPYNEQFF. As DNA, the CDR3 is TGTGCCAGCAGCGTTACTAGCGGGAGAGGGCCCTACAATGAGCAGTTCTTC.

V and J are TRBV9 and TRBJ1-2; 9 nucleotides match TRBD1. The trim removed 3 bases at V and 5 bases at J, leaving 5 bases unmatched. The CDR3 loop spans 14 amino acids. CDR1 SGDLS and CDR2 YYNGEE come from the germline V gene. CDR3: CASSAGGQGYGYTF. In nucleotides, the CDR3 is TGTGCCAGCAGCGCCGGAGGACAGGGGTATGGCTACACCTTC.

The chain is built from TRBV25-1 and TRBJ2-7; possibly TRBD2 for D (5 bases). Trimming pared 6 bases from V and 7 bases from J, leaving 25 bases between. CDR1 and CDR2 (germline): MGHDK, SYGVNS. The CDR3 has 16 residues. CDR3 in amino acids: CASRPSGWVYSGEQYF. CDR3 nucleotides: TGTGCCAGCAGGCCCTCGGGCTGGGTTTACTCGGGGGAGCAGTACTTC.

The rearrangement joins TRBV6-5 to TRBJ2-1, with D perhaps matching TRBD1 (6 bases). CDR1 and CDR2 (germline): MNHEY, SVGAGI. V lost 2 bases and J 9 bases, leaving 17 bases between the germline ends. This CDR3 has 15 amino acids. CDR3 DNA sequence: TGTGCCAGCAGTTACCTCAGGGGCGCTAGGGGTGAGCAGTTCTTC. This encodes CASSYLRGARGEQFF.

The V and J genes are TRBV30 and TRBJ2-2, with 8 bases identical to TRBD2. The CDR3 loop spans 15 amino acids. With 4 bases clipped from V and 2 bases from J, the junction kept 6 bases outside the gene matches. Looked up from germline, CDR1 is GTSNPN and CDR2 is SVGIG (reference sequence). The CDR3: CAWKSAGANTGELFF. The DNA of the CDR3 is TGTGCCTGGAAGTCAGCGGGAGCTAACACCGGGGAGCTGTTTTTT.

CDR3 amino acids: CASSFAGGYEQYF. CDR3 in DNA: TGTGCCAGCTCCTTTGCAGGGGGCTACGAGCAGTACTTC. This chain uses TRBV5-4 with TRBJ2-5, with 7 bases fitting TRBD1. The DNA end is more similar to TRBJ2-7, so the J call may be wrong. This CDR3 contains 13 residues. CDR1 and CDR2 (germline): SGHNT, YYREEE (reference sequence).

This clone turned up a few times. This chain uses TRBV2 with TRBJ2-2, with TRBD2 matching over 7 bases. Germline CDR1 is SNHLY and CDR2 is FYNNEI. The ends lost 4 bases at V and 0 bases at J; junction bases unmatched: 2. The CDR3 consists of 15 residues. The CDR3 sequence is CASSALATNTGELFF. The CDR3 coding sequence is TGTGCCAGCAGTGCACTAGCGACGAACACCGGGGAGCTGTTTTTT.

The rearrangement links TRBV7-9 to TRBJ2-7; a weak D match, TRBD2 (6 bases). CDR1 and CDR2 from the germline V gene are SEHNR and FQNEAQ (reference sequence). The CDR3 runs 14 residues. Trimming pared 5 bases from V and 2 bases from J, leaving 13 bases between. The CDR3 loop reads CASSPNRGAYEQYF. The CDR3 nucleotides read TGTGCCAGCAGCCCCAATCGCGGGGCCTACGAGCAGTACTTC.

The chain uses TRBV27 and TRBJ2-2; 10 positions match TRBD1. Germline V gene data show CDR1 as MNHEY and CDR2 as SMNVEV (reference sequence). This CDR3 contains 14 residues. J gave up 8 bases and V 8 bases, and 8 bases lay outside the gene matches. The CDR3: CASRQGAMTGELFF. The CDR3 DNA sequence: TGTGCCAGCCGACAGGGGGCCATGACGGGGGAGCTGTTTTTT.

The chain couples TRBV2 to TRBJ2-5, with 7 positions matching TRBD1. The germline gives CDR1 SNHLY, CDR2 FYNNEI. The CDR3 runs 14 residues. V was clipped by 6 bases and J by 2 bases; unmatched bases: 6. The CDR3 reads CASRAGTVQETQYF. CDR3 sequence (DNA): TGTGCCAGCAGGGCCGGGACAGTACAAGAGACCCAGTACTTC.

CDR3 in DNA: TGCGCCAGCAAAACTAGCGGGCGAAAGCAGTACTTC. It is translated as CASKTSGRKQYF. The chain joins TRBV10-2 to TRBJ2-7, with TRBD2 matching over 9 bases. Looked up from germline, CDR1 is WSHSY and CDR2 is SAAADI. J was trimmed by 8 bases and V by 7 bases; bases with no gene match: 6. This CDR3 comprises 12 residues.

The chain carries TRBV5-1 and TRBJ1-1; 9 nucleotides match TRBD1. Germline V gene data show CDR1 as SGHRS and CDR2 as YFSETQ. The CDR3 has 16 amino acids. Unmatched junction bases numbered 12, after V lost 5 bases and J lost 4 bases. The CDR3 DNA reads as TGCGCCAGCAGTTTAGGGACAGGGAAAGGGGCCACTGAAGCTTTCTTT. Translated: CASSLGTGKGATEAFF. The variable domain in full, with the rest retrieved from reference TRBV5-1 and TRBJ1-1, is KAGVTQTPRYLIKTRGQQVTLSCSPISGHRSVSWYQQTPGQGLQFLFEYFSETQRNKGNFPGRFSGRQFSNSRSEMNVSTLELGDSALYLCASSLGTGKGATEAFFGQGTRLTVV.

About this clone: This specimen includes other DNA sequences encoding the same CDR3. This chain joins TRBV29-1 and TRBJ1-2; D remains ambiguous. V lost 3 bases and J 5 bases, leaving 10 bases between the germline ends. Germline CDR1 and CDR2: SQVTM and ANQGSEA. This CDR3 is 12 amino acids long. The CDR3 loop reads CSVEGRYYGYTF. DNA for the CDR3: TGCAGCGTTGAGGGCAGGTATTATGGCTACACCTTC.

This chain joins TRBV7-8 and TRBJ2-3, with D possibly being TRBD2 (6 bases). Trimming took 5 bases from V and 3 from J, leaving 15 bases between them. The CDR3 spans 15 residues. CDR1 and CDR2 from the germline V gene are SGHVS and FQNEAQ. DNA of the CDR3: TGTGCCAGCAGCCCAACACTGACTAGAACAGATACGCAGTATTTT. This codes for CASSPTLTRTDTQYF.